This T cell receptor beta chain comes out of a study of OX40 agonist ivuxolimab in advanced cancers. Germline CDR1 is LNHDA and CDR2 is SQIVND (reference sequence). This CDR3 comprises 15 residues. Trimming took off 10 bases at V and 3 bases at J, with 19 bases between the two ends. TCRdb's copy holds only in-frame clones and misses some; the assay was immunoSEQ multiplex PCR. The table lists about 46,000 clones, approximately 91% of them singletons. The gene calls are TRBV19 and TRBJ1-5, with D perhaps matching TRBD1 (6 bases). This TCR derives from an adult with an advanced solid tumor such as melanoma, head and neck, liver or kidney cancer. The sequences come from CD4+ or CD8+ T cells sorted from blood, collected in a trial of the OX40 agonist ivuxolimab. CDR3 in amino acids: CATQQGLGSNQPQHF. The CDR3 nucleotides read TGTGCCACCCAACAGGGCCTTGGCTCCAATCAGCCCCAGCATTTT.